The source of this T cell receptor (beta chain) is a study of regulatory T cells in long-lasting Graves disease. Indicated time point: newly diagnosed GD, antithyroid drugs for less than 3 months. From RNA extracted from PBMCs, the TCR library was made. Deletions cut 0 bases from V and 4 bases from J, with 16 bases between. The length of the CDR3 is 16 residues. CDR1 and CDR2 from the germline V gene are MNHNS and SASEGT. Whole-study findings and limits: The work looked only at peripheral blood and did not look at thyroid tissue.

This clonotype came up many times. Its antigen is undetermined. Sequencing libraries for TCR beta were prepared with iRepertoire HTBI primers and Arm-PCR of CDR3 regions. TCRdb recomputed calls from the multiplex PCR reads with MiXCR, one row per CDR3 protein. The data show 500,000 to 700,000 distinct CDR3 sequences, approximately 15% seen once. The same sample was also studied in work on T cells in Graves' hyperthyroidism and ophthalmopathy. This second report adds: With a duration under 2 months, the hyperthyroidism was newly diagnosed in patients aged 18 to 65. Patients were excluded for uncontrolled infection, other autoimmune disease, pregnancy or lactation. TCR CDR3 regions were first amplified by RT-PCR with HTBI primers.

This chain joins TRBV6-1 and TRBJ2-7; the D gene could be TRBD1 or TRBD2 (5 bases each). This specimen was peripheral blood mononuclear cells (PBMCs), taken at new diagnosis, from a patient treated with antithyroid drugs. The receptor was isolated from a woman in her twenties or thirties with Graves disease. The CDR3 sequence is CASSEARWDLRYEQYF. The DNA for the CDR3 is TGTGCCAGCAGTGAAGCGCGGTGGGACCTGAGGTACGAGCAGTACTTC.